The 23 T cell receptor beta chains in this list originate from one sample, sequenced in a study of vaccination and CD4 T cells after COVID-19. CD4+ T cells that had been cultured provided DNA sequenced with the Oncomine TCR Beta short-read assay. TCRdb processed the PCR reads anew with MiXCR; each CDR3 protein has one entry. The sample consists of about 8,300 distinct CDR3 sequences, 30% to 45% of them appearing once. No cognate antigen is known for these TCRs. Indicated treatment: approximately nine-day PBMC culture with coronavirus spike peptide pools or control peptides (ViraFEST assay). Gathering of the CD4+ T cells, from the unexposed donor, took place before the COVID-19 pandemic (2011-2018). What was sequenced was CD4+ T cells from blood, cultured in vitro. The receptor set was obtained from a human donor in good health.

This chain connects TRBV6-4 to TRBJ2-3, with D tentatively TRBD1 or TRBD2 (7 bases each). The CDR3 runs to 16 residues. V was trimmed by 0 bases and J by 4 bases, leaving 14 bases between them. Germline CDR1 is MRHNA and CDR2 is SNTAGT. The CDR3 DNA is TGTGCCAGCAGTGACTCGGGGCAGGGGGGGTCAGATACGCAGTATTTT. Its protein is CASSDSGQGGSDTQYF.

This clonotype was observed a handful of times. This rearrangement joins TRBV7-3 to TRBJ1-1; unclear D gene. CDR3 length: 14 amino acids. The germline gives CDR1 SGHTA, CDR2 FQGTGA. V was trimmed by 1 base and J by 2 bases, leaving 8 bases between them. The CDR3 region has the DNA TGTGCCAGCAGCTTAAATACAGCTAACACTGAAGCTTTCTTT. This translates into CASSLNTANTEAFF. The variable domain in full, completed from reference TRBV7-3 and TRBJ1-1, reads GAGVSQTPSNKVTEKGKYVELRCDPISGHTALYWYRQSLGQGPEFLIYFQGTGAADDSGLPNDRFFAVRPEGSVSTLKIQRTERGDSAVYLCASSLNTANTEAFFGQGTRLTVV.

This chain uses TRBV20-1 with TRBJ1-4, with a possible D match to TRBD1 (6 bases). Germline V gives CDR1 DFQATT, CDR2 SNEGSKA (reference sequence). Trimming removed 5 bases at V and 8 bases at J, with 18 bases between. The CDR3 has 14 amino acids. CDR3 DNA sequence: TGCAGTGCTCCTTATACAGGGATAGGGGAAAAACTGTTTTTT. Amino acids: CSAPYTGIGEKLFF.

This clonotype was detected only a few times. V and J are TRBV5-4 and TRBJ2-7, with TRBD2 matching 11 bases. The V gene's germline CDR1 is SGHNT and CDR2 YYREEE (reference sequence). V lost 4 bases and J lost 2; bases outside the gene matches: 5. The CDR3 is made up of 15 amino acids. The CDR3 DNA sequence: TGTGCCAGCAGCCCCCCGACTAGCGGGGCCTACGAGCAGTACTTC. Translated, it gives CASSPPTSGAYEQYF.

This clonotype was counted only a few times. V and J are TRBV10-3 and TRBJ1-1; no clear D. The germline V and J ends were trimmed by 9 bases and 6 bases, with 11 bases remaining between them. CDR1 ENHRY and CDR2 SYGVKD come from the germline V gene. This CDR3 comprises 11 residues. The CDR3 spells CAIARGAEAFF. CDR3 sequence (DNA): TGTGCCATAGCGCGCGGCGCTGAAGCTTTCTTT.

The chain recombines TRBV27 with TRBJ2-3; D remains ambiguous. V was pared by 2 bases and J by 0 bases, with 6 bases between. The CDR3 is made up of 14 amino acids. Germline-derived CDR1 and CDR2 are MNHEY and SMNVEV (reference sequence). DNA of the CDR3: TGTGCCAGCAGTTTACAATCTAGCACAGATACGCAGTATTTT. It translates to CASSLQSSTDTQYF.

The genes are TRBV5-1 and TRBJ1-5; D is undetermined. V was cut by 2 bases and J by 0 bases, with 9 bases left in between. The germline V gene has CDR1 SGHRS and CDR2 YFSETQ. The length of the CDR3 is 15 residues. The CDR3 DNA is TGCGCCAGCAGCTTATCAAGGGATAGCAATCAGCCCCAGCATTTT. It translates to CASSLSRDSNQPQHF.

The rearrangement joins TRBV30 to TRBJ1-2; no reliable D call. V was pared by 2 bases and J by 4 bases, with 11 bases between. The germline CDR1 and CDR2 sequences are GTSNPN and SVGIG (reference sequence). This CDR3 contains 13 residues. The CDR3 DNA reads TGTGCCTGGAGTCCCGGGCCTGTCTATGGCTACACCTTC. It is translated as CAWSPGPVYGYTF.

The chain joins TRBV19 to TRBJ1-6, with TRBD1 identical over 7 bases. The CDR3 totals 14 residues. The V segment lost 3 bases and the J segment 6 bases; nucleotides outside the gene matches: 2. Germline lookup yields CDR1 LNHDA and CDR2 SQIVND (reference sequence). Written as DNA, the CDR3 is TGTGCCAGTAGTATCGGGACAGCTAATTCACCCCTCCACTTT. Encoded protein: CASSIGTANSPLHF.

This chain uses TRBV11-2 with TRBJ1-1; tentative D call: TRBD1 (6 bases). CDR3 length: 15 amino acids. In germline, CDR1 is SGHAT, CDR2 FQNNGV. V lost 5 bases, J lost 3 bases, and 16 bases lay in between. The CDR3 bases are TGTGCCAGCAGCCCAACGAGACAGGTCCACACTGAAGCTTTCTTT. This gives the protein CASSPTRQVHTEAFF.

The chain is built from TRBV6-5 and TRBJ2-1, with D perhaps matching TRBD2 (6 bases). Trimming removed 1 base at V and 7 bases at J, with 17 bases between. The length of the CDR3 is 16 residues. Looked up from germline, CDR1 is MNHEY and CDR2 is SVGAGI. CDR3 protein: CASSYFSGGVGNEQFF. CDR3 nucleotide sequence: TGTGCCAGCAGTTACTTCTCCGGGGGAGTGGGTAATGAGCAGTTCTTC.

In regard to this clonotype: Mismatch with germline at one junction end may stem from a read error. The chain carries TRBV7-2 and TRBJ2-7; no clear D. The CDR3 is made up of 11 amino acids. Germline CDR1 is SGHTA and CDR2 is FQGNSA. CDR3 sequence: CAGSALYEQYF. In DNA, the CDR3 is TGTGCCGGCAGCGCGTTATACGAGCAGTACTTC.

The chain is built from TRBV5-4 and TRBJ2-3, with no clear D. Germline V gene sequence: CDR1 SGHNT, CDR2 YYREEE (reference sequence). This CDR3 is 16 amino acids long. V lost 0 bases and J 1 base, leaving 12 bases between the germline ends. The CDR3, as DNA: TGTGCCAGCAGCTTGGGTCCCACCGCTCGCACAGATACGCAGTATTTT. Translation gives CASSLGPTARTDTQYF.

The DNA for the CDR3 is TGTGCCAGCAGCCCTCTTTCGGGACAGCCCTATGGCTACACCTTC. Its translation is CASSPLSGQPYGYTF. This chain uses TRBV9 with TRBJ1-2, with 7 positions matching TRBD1. CDR1 is SGDLS and CDR2 is YYNGEE in the germline V gene. V dropped 4 bases and J dropped 4; count of bases not matched to a gene: 10. This CDR3 region has 15 residues.

This clonotype is judged medium-sized. V is TRBV7-2 and J is TRBJ1-6; no clear D. Germline V gives CDR1 SGHTA, CDR2 FQGNSA. This CDR3 is built from 16 residues. V was clipped by 5 bases and J by 0 bases, with 11 bases between them. In nucleotides, the CDR3 is TGTGCCAGCAGCCCCGGACCGAGCTCCTATAATTCACCCCTCCACTTT. Encoded protein: CASSPGPSSYNSPLHF. Drawing the rest from reference TRBV7-2 and TRBJ1-6, the complete variable domain is GAGVSQSPSNKVTEKGKDVELRCDPISGHTALYWYRQSLGQGLEFLIYFQGNSAPDKSGLPSDRFSAERTGGSVSTLTIQRTQQEDSAVYLCASSPGPSSYNSPLHFGNGTRLTVT.

The rearrangement joins TRBV25-1 to TRBJ2-2, with 9 bases lining up with TRBD1. Losses at the gene ends were 7 bases for V and 5 bases for J; bases not matched to a gene: 2. CDR1 and CDR2 (germline): MGHDK, SYGVNS. The CDR3 extends over 13 amino acids. CDR3 region: CASTGQGTGELFF. The CDR3 DNA reads as TGTGCCAGCACCGGACAGGGGACCGGGGAGCTGTTTTTT.

This clonotype appeared a few times. The chain couples TRBV27 to TRBJ1-5, with D perhaps matching TRBD1 (6 bases). From germline, CDR1 is MNHEY and CDR2 SMNVEV (reference sequence). The length of the CDR3 is 12 residues. V was trimmed by 5 bases and J by 5 bases, leaving 7 bases between them. DNA for the CDR3: TGTGCCAGCAGTAGGGGGGATCAGCCCCAGCATTTT. It specifies CASSRGDQPQHF.

The V gene is TRBV25-1, the J gene TRBJ2-7; 9 bases align to TRBD1. This CDR3 is built from 15 residues. Losses at the gene ends were 1 base for V and 3 bases for J; bases not matched to a gene: 4. Germline V lookup: CDR1 MGHDK, CDR2 SYGVNS. In DNA form, the CDR3 reads TGTGCCAGCAGTGAATTGGGACAGGGTGTCTACGAGCAGTACTTC. This codes for CASSELGQGVYEQYF.

There are a few counts of this clonotype. The gene calls are TRBV19 and TRBJ1-6, with 9 bases matching TRBD1. This CDR3 region has 15 residues. The trim removed 10 bases at V and 8 bases at J, leaving 12 bases unmatched. In germline, CDR1 is LNHDA, CDR2 SQIVND (reference sequence). The chain's CDR3 is CATRAQGQGHSPLHF. The CDR3 coding sequence is TGTGCCACTAGGGCCCAGGGACAGGGTCATTCACCCCTCCACTTT.

This clonotype was seen more than once but under ten times. This chain uses TRBV6-1 with TRBJ1-2; D not certain. Trimming left V 5 bases short and J 2 bases short, with 9 bases between. The CDR3 contains 13 residues. Looked up from germline, CDR1 is MNHNS and CDR2 is SASEGT. CDR3 bases: TGTGCCAGCAGTAGGGCAGCGAACTATGGCTACACCTTC. Amino acids: CASSRAANYGYTF.

This chain links TRBV20-1 with TRBJ2-1; D perhaps matches TRBD1 (6 bases). Trimming stripped 4 bases from V and 2 bases from J, with 12 bases between. Germline CDR1 and CDR2: DFQATT and SNEGSKA (reference sequence). The CDR3 has 14 amino acids. The DNA for the CDR3 is TGCAGTGCTAAAGAGGGGGTGACCTACAATGAGCAGTTCTTC. Protein: CSAKEGVTYNEQFF.

This clonotype was counted only a few times. The rearrangement links TRBV10-3 to TRBJ1-1; D is ambiguous. The germline V gene encodes CDR1 ENHRY and CDR2 SYGVKD. V was pared by 3 bases and J by 5 bases, with 16 bases between. CDR3 length: 15 residues. Here the CDR3 reads CAISEQLGLSTEAFF. CDR3 coding DNA: TGTGCCATCAGTGAACAGCTGGGCCTATCGACTGAAGCTTTCTTT.

In its sample, this clonotype was seen a few times. The rearrangement uses TRBV12-3 or TRBV12-4 and TRBJ1-1; D may be TRBD1 (6 bases). The V and J ends lost 1 base and 3 bases respectively, with 9 bases between them. The CDR3 is 14 residues long. The chain's CDR3 is CASSLVPGDTEAFF. The CDR3 coding sequence is TGTGCCAGCAGTTTAGTGCCAGGGGACACTGAAGCTTTCTTT.